These 6 T cell receptor beta chains share one sample of origin, sequenced in a study of blood T cell repertoires in COVID-19. TCRdb keeps only in-frame clones here, not all; method: immunoSEQ multiplex PCR. The sample consists of 30,000 to 40,000 clones, roughly 86% of them appearing once. Sequenced input: peripheral blood. Receptors originate from a man older than 75 with active or convalescent COVID-19.

This clone was counted many times. This chain connects TRBV7-8 to TRBJ2-7; 8 positions match TRBD2. The junction had 7 bases not matched to a gene; V was cut back by 5 bases and J by 4 bases. Germline values: CDR1 SGHVS, CDR2 FQNEAQ. The CDR3 is made up of 14 amino acids. In DNA form, the CDR3 reads TGTGCCAGCAGCATTAGCGGGAACGTTTACGAGCAGTACTTC. Translation: CASSISGNVYEQYF.

V is TRBV7-3 and J is TRBJ2-2, with 12 positions matching TRBD1. Germline V gene data show CDR1 as SGHTA and CDR2 as FQGTGA. The CDR3 contains 15 residues. The junction had 3 bases not matched to a gene; V was cut back by 5 bases and J by 5 bases. The CDR3 nucleotides are TGTGCCAGCAGCCGGGACAGGGGGCGAACCGGGGAGCTGTTTTTT. It is translated as CASSRDRGRTGELFF.

This sequence joins TRBV7-9 and TRBJ2-7; 9 bases line up with TRBD1. V gave up 4 bases and J gave up 6 bases; unmatched junction bases: 7. Germline CDR1 SEHNR, CDR2 FQNEAQ (reference sequence). The CDR3 runs to 14 residues. The CDR3 coding sequence is TGTGCCAGCAGCTCGACAGGGGGAAGTGGCGAGCAGTACTTC. It encodes CASSSTGGSGEQYF. The whole variable domain, filled in from reference TRBV7-9 and TRBJ2-7, reads DTGVSQNPRHKITKRGQNVTFRCDPISEHNRLYWYRQTLGQGPEFLTYFQNEAQLEKSRLLSDRFSAERPKGSFSTLEIQRTEQGDSAMYLCASSSTGGSGEQYFGPGTRLTVT.

The V gene is TRBV30, the J gene TRBJ1-5, with 7 bases that match TRBD1. Germline V lookup: CDR1 GTSNPN, CDR2 SVGIG (reference sequence). V lost 0 bases to trimming and J lost 8 bases; unmatched junction nucleotides: 16. This CDR3 contains 17 residues. CDR3 DNA sequence: TGTGCCTGGAGTGTAGAGATAGACAGGGCTCAGAAAAAGCCCCAGCATTTT. Its translation is CAWSVEIDRAQKKPQHF.

Here the CDR3 reads CASSRTYSGSRTHTQYF. As DNA, the CDR3 is TGTGCCAGCAGCCGAACCTATAGCGGGAGTAGGACACATACGCAGTATTTT. J is TRBJ2-3 and V is TRBV5-6; 9 bases fit TRBD2. V trimming: 4 bases; J trimming: 7 bases; junction bases outside the gene matches: 16. CDR3 length equals 17 residues. Germline loops: CDR1 SGHDT, CDR2 YYEEEE. The full variable domain, with the rest looked up from reference TRBV5-6 and TRBJ2-3, is DAGVTQSPTHLIKTRGQQVTLRCSPKSGHDTVSWYQQALGQGPQFIFQYYEEEERQRGNFPDRFSGHQFPNYSSELNVNALLLGDSALYLCASSRTYSGSRTHTQYFGPGTRLTVL.

The chain joins TRBV25-1 to TRBJ1-6; 8 bases line up with TRBD1. V shed 4 bases, J shed 7 bases, and the junction held 3 bases outside the gene matches. CDR1 and CDR2 from the germline V gene are MGHDK and SYGVNS. There are 14 residues in the CDR3. CDR3 sequence: CASSGTGLNSPLHF. CDR3 sequence (DNA): TGTGCCAGCAGTGGGACAGGGCTGAATTCACCCCTCCACTTT.